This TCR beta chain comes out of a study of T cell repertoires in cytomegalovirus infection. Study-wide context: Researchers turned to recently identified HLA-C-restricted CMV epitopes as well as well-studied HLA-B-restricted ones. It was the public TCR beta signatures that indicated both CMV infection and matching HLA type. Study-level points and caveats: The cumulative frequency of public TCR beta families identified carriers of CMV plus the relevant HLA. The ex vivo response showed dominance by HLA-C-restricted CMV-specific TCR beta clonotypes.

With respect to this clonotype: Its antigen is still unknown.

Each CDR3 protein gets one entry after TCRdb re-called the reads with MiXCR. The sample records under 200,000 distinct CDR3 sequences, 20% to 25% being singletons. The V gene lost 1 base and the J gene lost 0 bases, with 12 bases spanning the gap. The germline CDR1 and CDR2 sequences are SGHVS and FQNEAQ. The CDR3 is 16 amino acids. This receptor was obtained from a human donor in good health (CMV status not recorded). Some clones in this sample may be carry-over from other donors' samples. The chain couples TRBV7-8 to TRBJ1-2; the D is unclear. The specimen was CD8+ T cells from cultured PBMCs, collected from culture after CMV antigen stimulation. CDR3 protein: CASSLETVVANYGYTF. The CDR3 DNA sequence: TGTGCCAGCAGCTTAGAGACGGTAGTTGCTAACTATGGCTACACCTTC.